This TCR beta chain was obtained from a study of early T cells in non-severe SARS-CoV-2 infection (dated by TCRdb to about 2021). At the level of the whole study: Bulk RNA from unsorted whole blood was used for TCR sequencing, so alpha and beta chains could not be paired.

Set within a cohort of healthcare workers in London, UK, this nested case-control study involved weekly PCR testing of nasopharyngeal swabs along with blood sampling. Between 23 and 31 March 2020, the week of the UK lockdown, healthcare workers were enrolled and then followed up weekly for as long as 16 weeks. Beyond this particular receptor, the publication reports: VDJdb matching was skewed toward anti-spike CD8 responses, so virus-specific expansions were likely underestimated and private and CD4 specificities were missed.

The library was produced with 5' RACE. The reads were generated on a NextSeq 500. Unique molecular identifiers were attached to individual cDNA molecules in the TCR library protocol so that sequencing error and PCR bias could be corrected. Both TCR alpha and beta chains were sequenced, and tight co-correlation was observed between alpha and beta sequence abundances in each sample. The source study handled its data this way. Decombinator V4 was used to annotate the V gene, J gene and CDR3 of the TCR sequences. TCRs were defined as expanded if a significant change between any two time points was detected under a Poisson model with p below 0.0001. TCR abundances were normalised to the total number of TCRs sequenced per sample and were expressed as counts per million. MAIT TCRs were defined by TRAV1-2 paired with TRAJ12, TRAJ20 or TRAJ33, and iNKT TCRs by TRAV10 paired with TRAJ18. VDJdb, accessed on 1 November 2021, was searched for TCRs annotated for CMV, EBV and SARS-CoV-2, and TCRs annotated for more than one antigen were excluded. TCRdb reran the public reads through fastp at Q25 and MiXCR, keeping productive beta chains. All rows with the same CDR3 protein become a single entry with the most common DNA and genes. The V and J calls and clone size are TCRdb's, not the authors'. Within this sample are tens of thousands of distinct CDR3 sequences, with approximately 5.1% of them counted one time only. The ten largest clones capture 6% to 7% of the sample.

Counted from cysteine to phenylalanine, this CDR3 has 15 amino acids. Here the CDR3 DNA is all that survives: 45 bases in frame from base 1. The trim is 3 bases for V and 5 bases for J, with a gap of 16 bases between the germline ends. According to the germline V gene, CDR1 reads MDHEN and CDR2 reads SYDVKM. This clonotype has ten or more counts. The antigen it binds to is not known. No clone much larger than this one lies a single base away; base qualities are absent. This TCR came from an adult who was a healthcare worker with PCR-confirmed SARS-CoV-2 infection or an uninfected control (not recorded which). The source material was whole blood, sampled at baseline. The chain is assembled from TRBV28 and TRBJ1-2; matching of 5 bases hints at TRBD1 as the D gene. The DNA sequence is as follows: TGTGCCAGCAGTTTGGGGGGAGTGGGCGAATATGGCTACACCTTC. Its translation reads: CASSLGGVGEYGYTF.